The next 17 T cell receptor beta chains were all read from a single sample in a study of graft-versus-host responses after intestinal transplantation. The data were produced by immunoSEQ multiplex PCR, yet TCRdb's version contains in-frame clones alone and is incomplete. The sample lists about 12,000 clones; approximately 82% were seen once. Sequencing used PBMCs, obtained approximately 120 days after transplant. The receptors shown here come from a human patient who received an intestinal transplant, so some T cells may come from the graft donor.

V usage is TRBV19 and J usage is TRBJ2-7; 7 bases map to TRBD1. CDR1 LNHDA and CDR2 SQIVND come from the germline V gene (reference sequence). The V and J ends lost 1 base and 1 base, in that order; junction bases with no gene match: 4. There are 15 residues in the CDR3. CDR3 DNA: TGTGCCAGTAGTATAGGACAGGGCCTATCCTACGAGCAGTACTTC. Protein sequence: CASSIGQGLSYEQYF.

The chain joins TRBV9 to TRBJ1-1; D gene unclear. The CDR3 is 13 amino acids. V dropped 3 bases and J dropped 0 bases, with 6 bases sitting between them. Per germline, CDR1 SGDLS and CDR2 YYNGEE. The DNA for the CDR3 is TGTGCCAGCAGCGGAGAAGTGAACACTGAAGCTTTCTTT. It specifies CASSGEVNTEAFF.

This clone was seen once. The chain is built from TRBV11-2 and TRBJ2-2; 7 nucleotides match TRBD2. The CDR3 is 17 residues long. Germline CDR1 and CDR2: SGHAT and FQNNGV. Trimming took 4 bases from V and 5 from J; bases not matched to a gene: 13. The CDR3 is CASSSYGGGSVTGELFF. Here the CDR3 DNA reads TGTGCCAGCAGCTCATACGGTGGCGGGAGCGTTACCGGGGAGCTGTTTTTT. The variable domain in full, completed from reference TRBV11-2 and TRBJ2-2, reads EAGVAQSPRYKIIEKRQSVAFWCNPISGHATLYWYQQILGQGPKLLIQFQNNGVVDDSQLPKDRFSAERLKGVDSTLKIQPAKLEDSAVYLCASSSYGGGSVTGELFFGEGSRLTVL.

The chain is built from TRBV5-1 and TRBJ2-3; either TRBD1 or TRBD2 may supply D (6 bases each). The germline CDR1 and CDR2 sequences are SGHRS and YFSETQ. V was cut by 3 bases and J by 1 base, with 12 bases left in between. The CDR3 has 15 amino acids. The CDR3 protein is CASSYLGGGTDTQYF. In DNA form, the CDR3 reads TGCGCCAGCAGCTATCTGGGGGGCGGCACAGATACGCAGTATTTT. Supplemented by reference TRBV5-1 and TRBJ2-3, the full variable domain reads KAGVTQTPRYLIKTRGQQVTLSCSPISGHRSVSWYQQTPGQGLQFLFEYFSETQRNKGNFPGRFSGRQFSNSRSEMNVSTLELGDSALYLCASSYLGGGTDTQYFGPGTRLTVL.

The chain combines TRBV5-3 with TRBJ2-1; 11 positions agree with TRBD2. TRBV5-3 is marked as an open reading frame, function uncertain. V was pared by 4 bases and J by 1 base, with 4 bases of the junction left unmatched. This CDR3 has 16 residues. CDR3: CARSALAGGSYNEQFF. Written as DNA, the CDR3 is TGTGCCAGAAGCGCCCTAGCGGGAGGTTCCTACAATGAGCAGTTCTTC.

This chain joins TRBV4-1 and TRBJ1-5; 9 nucleotides match TRBD1. The CDR3 consists of 13 residues. Germline V gene lookup returns CDR1 MGHRA and CDR2 YSYEKL. V shed 3 bases and J 7 bases; nucleotides not matched to a gene: 1. The CDR3 DNA reads TGCGCCAGCAGCCAGGACAGGGGACAGCCCCAGCATTTT. Amino acid sequence: CASSQDRGQPQHF.

V usage is TRBV5-4 and J usage is TRBJ1-1, with 7 bases lining up with TRBD1. The germline V gene encodes CDR1 SGHNT and CDR2 YYREEE (reference sequence). The CDR3 loop spans 15 amino acids. V lost 4 bases and J lost 7; bases outside the gene matches: 13. As DNA, the CDR3 is TGTGCCAGCAGCGGTAAGGGAGTCAGGGGGGGTGAAGCTTTCTTT. It is translated as CASSGKGVRGGEAFF.

The chain links TRBV21-1 to TRBJ2-3; TRBD1 was called by the table and not checked on the DNA. TRBV21-1 is noted as a pseudogene. The CDR3 totals 17 residues. The CDR3 DNA sequence: TGTGCCAGCAGCATAGAGGGGGGGACAGGGCCCACAGATACGCAGTATTTT. Encoded protein: CASSIEGGTGPTDTQYF.

This sequence joins TRBV5-6 and TRBJ1-2, with TRBD1 identical over 12 bases. Germline CDR1 reads SGHDT; CDR2 reads YYEEEE. This CDR3 region has 15 residues. Trimming removed 4 bases from V and 6 bases from J; junction bases left unmatched: 7. In nucleotides, the CDR3 is TGTGCCAGCAGCCCCGGGACAGGGGGCGCGAATGGCTACACCTTC. Its protein is CASSPGTGGANGYTF. The full variable domain, its missing parts supplied by reference TRBV5-6 and TRBJ1-2, is DAGVTQSPTHLIKTRGQQVTLRCSPKSGHDTVSWYQQALGQGPQFIFQYYEEEERQRGNFPDRFSGHQFPNYSSELNVNALLLGDSALYLCASSPGTGGANGYTFGSGTRLTVV.

The CDR3 reads CASSPAGGAETQYF. The CDR3 region has the DNA TGTGCCAGCAGCCCCGCGGGGGGCGCAGAGACCCAGTACTTC. The rearrangement joins TRBV7-6 to TRBJ2-5; 8 nucleotides match TRBD2. Germline V gene lookup returns CDR1 SGHVS and CDR2 FNYEAQ. The CDR3 sequence is 14 residues long. The J segment lost 4 bases and the V segment lost 5 bases, leaving 6 bases of the junction unmatched.

This chain connects TRBV27 to TRBJ2-2; D not certain. Per the germline V gene, CDR1 is MNHEY and CDR2 is SMNVEV (reference sequence). V was trimmed by 6 bases and J by 7 bases, leaving 9 bases between them. The CDR3 extends over 12 amino acids. As DNA, the CDR3 is TGTGCCAGCAGGGGAATGGACGGGGAGCTGTTTTTT. It specifies CASRGMDGELFF.

V gene TRBV29-1 combines with J gene TRBJ1-3; TRBD1 matches at 7 bases. With 7 bases clipped from V and 2 bases from J, the junction kept 11 bases outside the gene matches. CDR3 length: 15 amino acids. Per the germline V gene, CDR1 is SQVTM and CDR2 is ANQGSEA. CDR3 bases: TGCAGCGGACGACAGGGCGAGGGGCCTGGAAACACCATATATTTT. Amino acids: CSGRQGEGPGNTIYF.

The V call is TRBV6-5, the J call TRBJ2-7; D possibly uses TRBD1 or TRBD2 (5 bases each). CDR1 and CDR2 (germline): MNHEY, SVGAGI. There are 15 residues in the CDR3. Deletions cut 4 bases from V and 3 bases from J, with 16 bases between. The CDR3 DNA follows: TGTGCCAGCAGTTCAGTCAGGGACCTCCTCTACGAGCAGTACTTC. It codes for CASSSVRDLLYEQYF.

This clone was detected only once. One end of the junction varies from germline; a read error may be responsible. The genes are TRBV7-7 and TRBJ2-1, with 14 bases aligning to TRBD2. Germline V gene data show CDR1 as SSHAT and CDR2 as FNYEAQ (reference sequence). The CDR3 contains 15 residues. This CDR3 is CASSSGTSGSHEQFF. The CDR3 region has the DNA TGTGCTAGCAGTTCCGGGACTAGCGGGAGCCATGAGCAGTTCTTC.

This sequence joins TRBV7-9 and TRBJ1-5; D ambiguous. Trimming stripped 2 bases from V and 0 bases from J, with 11 bases between. The CDR3 spans 16 residues. Germline V gene sequence: CDR1 SEHNR, CDR2 FQNEAQ (reference sequence). CDR3 nucleotide sequence: TGTGCCAGCAGCTTATCGACATGGAATAGCAATCAGCCCCAGCATTTT. Its translation is CASSLSTWNSNQPQHF.

The gene calls are TRBV27 and TRBJ2-1; 13 nucleotides agree with TRBD2. The CDR3 extends over 16 amino acids. V was clipped by 5 bases and J by 9 bases; unmatched bases: 10. The germline gives CDR1 MNHEY, CDR2 SMNVEV (reference sequence). CDR3 sequence: CASSQTSGRARVEQFF. The DNA of the CDR3 is TGTGCCAGCAGTCAAACTAGCGGGAGGGCCCGGGTTGAGCAGTTCTTC.

The J gene is TRBJ2-7, the V gene TRBV28; tentative D call: TRBD1 (6 bases). The germline CDR1 and CDR2 sequences are MDHEN and SYDVKM. The CDR3 runs to 17 residues. The ends were cut back, 6 bases at V and 0 bases at J, with 21 bases in the middle. In nucleotides, the CDR3 is TGTGCCAGCAGCTTCCCCGCTCAGGGGAGATCCTCCTACGAGCAGTACTTC. Its protein is CASSFPAQGRSSYEQYF.